A selection of T cell receptor beta chains follows, all from one sample in a study of CD8+ T cells in alopecia areata. The data were produced by immunoSEQ multiplex PCR, yet TCRdb's version contains in-frame clones alone and is incomplete. The sample includes 93,000 or so clones, approximately 90% of them seen just once. The sample consisted of CD8+ T cells sorted from blood, taken around week 31, from a patient treated with tofacitinib. These receptors originate from a human donor with alopecia areata. CDR3s include the opening cysteine and the closing phenylalanine or tryptophan. Each record gives: D gene, V gene, J gene, CDR3 length, clone size, CDR3 DNA, CDR3 protein. A D gene is named only where the DNA matches it firmly. Rows give clone size only sometimes, using once, few, many, or a class for an expanded clone.

d_call: .
v_call: TRBV5-6
j_call: TRBJ2-7
cdr3_length: 15
clone_size: .
cdr3_nt: TGTGCCAGCAGCTTGAGGAGGTCAGGAAACTACGAGCAGTACTTC
cdr3_aa: CASSLRRSGNYEQYF

d_call: .
v_call: TRBV29-1
j_call: TRBJ1-1
cdr3_length: 13
clone_size: .
cdr3_nt: TGCAGCGTTTGGGGGAAGAGGTTCACTGAAGCTTTCTTT
cdr3_aa: CSVWGKRFTEAFF

d_call: TRBD2
v_call: TRBV30
j_call: TRBJ2-1
cdr3_length: 17
clone_size: .
cdr3_nt: TGTGCCTGGAGAGGGACTAGCGGGGGAAGCTCCTACAATGAGCAGTTCTTC
cdr3_aa: CAWRGTSGGSSYNEQFF

d_call: .
v_call: TRBV7-6
j_call: TRBJ2-1
cdr3_length: 13
clone_size: .
cdr3_nt: TGTGCCAGCAGCCGACTTACCTACAATGAGCAGTTCTTC
cdr3_aa: CASSRLTYNEQFF

d_call: TRBD2
v_call: TRBV19
j_call: TRBJ2-1
cdr3_length: 16
clone_size: .
cdr3_nt: TGTGCCAGTAGTAGCTTAGTGAGCGGGGGTTCTGATGAGCAGTTCTTC
cdr3_aa: CASSSLVSGGSDEQFF

d_call: .
v_call: TRBV30
j_call: TRBJ2-5
cdr3_length: 16
clone_size: .
cdr3_nt: TGTGCCTGGAGTGGCTTGGCAGGACTTCTCCAAGAGACCCAGTACTTC
cdr3_aa: CAWSGLAGLLQETQYF

d_call: TRBD2
v_call: TRBV7-9
j_call: TRBJ2-1
cdr3_length: 17
clone_size: .
cdr3_nt: TGTGCCAGCAGCTACCCCCCTAGCGGTAAAAACTACAATGAGCAGTTCTTC
cdr3_aa: CASSYPPSGKNYNEQFF

d_call: .
v_call: TRBV25-1
j_call: TRBJ2-3
cdr3_length: 10
clone_size: .
cdr3_nt: TGTGCCAGCGTTGCAGATACGCAGTATTTT
cdr3_aa: CASVADTQYF

d_call: TRBD2
v_call: TRBV11-2
j_call: TRBJ2-1
cdr3_length: 14
clone_size: .
cdr3_nt: TGTGCCAGCACCCCAGGCGGGGGTTTCAATGAGCAGTTCTTC
cdr3_aa: CASTPGGGFNEQFF

d_call: .
v_call: TRBV7-9
j_call: TRBJ2-2
cdr3_length: 16
clone_size: .
cdr3_nt: TGTGCCAGCAGCTTCGGGATAGGGTTGCTCGCCGGGGAGCTGTTTTTT
cdr3_aa: CASSFGIGLLAGELFF

d_call: .
v_call: TRBV7-8
j_call: TRBJ2-4
cdr3_length: 14
clone_size: once
cdr3_nt: TGTGCCAGCAGCTTAGTTCAGGGCTCACACATTCAGTACTTC
cdr3_aa: CASSLVQGSHIQYF

d_call: TRBD2
v_call: TRBV27
j_call: TRBJ2-5
cdr3_length: 16
clone_size: few
cdr3_nt: TGTGCCAGCAGACCACTAGCGGAGGGAGTCCGAGAGACCCAGTACTTC
cdr3_aa: CASRPLAEGVRETQYF

d_call: .
v_call: TRBV7-2
j_call: TRBJ2-2
cdr3_length: 11
clone_size: .
cdr3_nt: TGTGCCAGCAGCCTCAGCGGGGAGCTGTTTTTT
cdr3_aa: CASSLSGELFF

d_call: .
v_call: TRBV7-8
j_call: TRBJ2-3
cdr3_length: 17
clone_size: .
cdr3_nt: TGTGCCAGCAGCTTAAGTTGGTCTGACTCTAACACAGATACGCAGTATTTT
cdr3_aa: CASSLSWSDSNTDTQYF

d_call: .
v_call: TRBV6-5
j_call: TRBJ2-6
cdr3_length: 16
clone_size: .
cdr3_nt: TGTGCCAGCAGTTATGTCGAGCTGTCTGGGGCCAACGTCCTGACTTTC
cdr3_aa: CASSYVELSGANVLTF

d_call: .
v_call: TRBV30
j_call: TRBJ2-7
cdr3_length: 15
clone_size: .
cdr3_nt: TGTGCCTGGAGTGTAACCGGGGGCGCGGGGTACGAGCAGTACTTC
cdr3_aa: CAWSVTGGAGYEQYF

d_call: .
v_call: TRBV14
j_call: TRBJ2-1
cdr3_length: 13
clone_size: once
cdr3_nt: TGTGCCAGCAGCCAAATGAACAGAAATGAGCAGTTCTTC
cdr3_aa: CASSQMNRNEQFF

d_call: TRBD2
v_call: TRBV27
j_call: TRBJ2-3
cdr3_length: 15
clone_size: once
cdr3_nt: TGTGCCAGCAGTTTCCAGCGGGAGATTCCAGATACGCAGTATTTT
cdr3_aa: CASSFQREIPDTQYF

d_call: .
v_call: TRBV2
j_call: TRBJ2-1
cdr3_length: 11
clone_size: .
cdr3_nt: TGTGCCAGCAGAACGAACAATGAGCAGTTCTTC
cdr3_aa: CASRTNNEQFF

d_call: .
v_call: TRBV30
j_call: TRBJ2-2
cdr3_length: 15
clone_size: .
cdr3_nt: TGTGCCTGCCCCCTTACCGGGACGCGCACCGGGGAGCTGTTTTTT
cdr3_aa: CACPLTGTRTGELFF

d_call: .
v_call: TRBV29-1
j_call: TRBJ2-2
cdr3_length: 16
clone_size: .
cdr3_nt: TGCAGCGTTCGATTAGCGGAGCTAACGAACACCGGGGAGCTGTTTTTT
cdr3_aa: CSVRLAELTNTGELFF

d_call: TRBD2
v_call: TRBV18
j_call: TRBJ2-7
cdr3_length: 13
clone_size: .
cdr3_nt: TGTGCCAGCTCACCGACTAGCGGAGGAGAGCAGTACTTC
cdr3_aa: CASSPTSGGEQYF